This T cell receptor beta chain was recovered during a study of shared clonotypes between healthy human individuals (TCRdb year 2020). General notes on the study: Two women and three men aged 18 to 49 years were included in the cohort. To estimate repertoire size and how much clonotypes are shared between individuals, the study performed deep sequencing of blood TCR repertoires from a few healthy adults. For each donor, CD4 naive and CD4 memory were each given three plates, CD8 naive was given two plates, and CD8 memory was given one plate. Libraries were prepared and TCR repertoires were sequenced by different laboratories using diverse techniques, in order to increase sequencing depth and limit assay-specific biases. Each donor's leukapheresis produced roughly between roughly 0.85 and 9.5 billion PBMCs. Study-wide findings and limitations: Compared with non-shared clonotypes, the clonotypes found in all four sorted-subset donors had higher generation probabilities. Even with the large sequencing depth, rarefaction of the sorted-subset datasets indicated that sequencing was incomplete. The small number of donors limited the genetic and exposure-history diversity represented. Based on pairwise subsampling, the degree of clonotype sharing among donors was expected to be affected by sequencing depth. Sampling was restricted to blood, and TCR repertoires in tissue are likely to differ from TCR repertoires in blood. Across several donors, approximately 4.9% of naive CD4, around 3.5% of naive CD8, about 2.3% of memory CD4, and approximately 0.4% of memory CD8 clonotypes were shared. Naive subsets generally had larger estimated clonotype richness than memory subsets.

Inclusive of the bounding cysteine and phenylalanine, the CDR3 is 15 residues long. The CDR3 DNA has 45 bases and is translated from base 1. Trimming costs V 2 bases and J 1 base, and their ends lie 12 bases apart. From the germline V gene, CDR1 is MDHEN and CDR2 is SYDVKM. Donors were healthy HIV-negative adults with no recently reported acute infections or vaccinations. All donors were Caucasian adults living in Nashville, Tennessee, USA. CD4+ T cells were enriched through magnetic negative selection, after which naive cells were positively selected on CD45RA and the remaining negative fraction served as the memory subset. After blood collection by leukapheresis, PBMCs were isolated using Ficoll-Histopaque density gradient centrifugation and then cryopreserved in the vapor phase of liquid nitrogen. Purity and quantity of every magnetically sorted T cell population were checked by analytical flow cytometry. Each sorted fraction had its genomic DNA isolated and then quantified by UV absorbance on a Nanodrop 2000c.

Using the deep immunoSEQ assay, multiplex PCR amplified TCR CDR3 regions from genomic DNA. Genomic DNA extracted from each cell subset was distributed evenly over all wells of several immunoSEQ 96-well plates, and each plate served as one replicate. For sorted subsets, about 210 ng of genomic DNA, equivalent to about 30,000 T cell genomes, went into each replicate PCR. Purified libraries were measured with a Qubit 3.0 fluorometer, size-checked on a Bioanalyzer 2100, and measured again with the KAPA Library Quantification kit. Every immunoSEQ 96-well plate was sequenced on a dedicated single-read 150-cycle Illumina NextSeq 550 flow cell. On the authors' methods: Because only junctional sequences without quality scores were contained in the immunoSEQ output, filtering matching that applied to full-length reads could not be performed. To assign V/J genes and CDR3, sequences were annotated using PyIR, a Python wrapper for IgBLAST v1.9, with IMGT germline references. Any read was removed if the V/J assignment was weak (E-value above 1e-6), the CDR3 was missing, or the read contained stop codons, out-of-frame junctions, or ambiguous translated residues. V3J clonotypes were defined by identical inferred V gene, J gene, and CDR3 amino acid sequence. Percentage overlap between repertoires was calculated by dividing the number of shared unique clonotypes by the size of the smaller repertoire. RTK rarefaction, the Chao1 estimator, and Recon v2.1 estimates of unobserved clonotypes were used to assess repertoire richness. Generation probabilities for all TCRbeta clonotypes obtained by the gDNA method from a few donors were computed using OLGA. The source is immuneACCESS, and TCRdb retained only in-frame sequences with V and J called. Part of the clones is not carried over; for the studies checked, unresolved V genes explain less than half of this, and the remainder is unexplained. For V, J and clone size, that table is used; D and trimming come from the DNA. The table for this sample lists 300,000 to 400,000 clones; around two thirds of them were counted only once. 10% of the sample is in the top ten clones.

Details on this clone: There is no known antigen for this receptor. Per-nucleotide qualities are absent, and no much larger clonotype sits a single base away.

This TCR was sampled from a man aged 30 to 39 in good health. The sequencing sample was made of memory CD4+ T cells sorted from blood. Explained via the paper, the cell subset or site label denotes: CD45RA-negative fraction. The rearranged segments are TRBV28 and TRBJ2-7; D gene: possibly TRBD1, on 6 matching bases. The CDR3 is CASSLRGTPSYEQYF. The DNA is TGTGCCAGCAGTTTAAGGGGGACCCCTTCCTACGAGCAGTACTTC.